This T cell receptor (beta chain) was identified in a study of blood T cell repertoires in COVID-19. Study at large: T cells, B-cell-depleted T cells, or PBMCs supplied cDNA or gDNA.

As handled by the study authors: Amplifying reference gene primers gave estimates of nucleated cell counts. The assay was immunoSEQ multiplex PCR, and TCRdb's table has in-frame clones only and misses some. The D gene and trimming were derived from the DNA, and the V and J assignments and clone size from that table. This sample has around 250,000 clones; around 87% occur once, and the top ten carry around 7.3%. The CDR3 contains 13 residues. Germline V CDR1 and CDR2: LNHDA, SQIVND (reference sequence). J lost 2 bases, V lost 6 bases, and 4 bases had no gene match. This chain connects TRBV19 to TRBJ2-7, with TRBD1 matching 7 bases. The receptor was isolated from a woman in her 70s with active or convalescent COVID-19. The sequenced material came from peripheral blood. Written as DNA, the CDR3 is TGTGCCAGTAGCCACAGGGGTACCTACGAGCAGTACTTC. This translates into CASSHRGTYEQYF.